The clone carrying this T cell receptor (beta chain) was recorded at least ten times. The sample is drawn from a study of spatial heterogeneity in lung cancer. On the study more broadly: The study observed each unique TCR and UMI combination more than ten times on average in raw reads.

TCRdb redid the calling of the 5' RACE reads with MiXCR, one entry per CDR3 protein. This table has about 50,000 distinct CDR3 sequences, 7.6% appearing once. Documented time point: sample taken at primary tumor resection. The authors sequenced whole RNA from tumor, nontumor lung or frozen PBMC without sorting. A total of approximately 77 untreated early-stage non-small cell lung cancer patients served as donors. The junction had 13 bases not matched to a gene; V was cut back by 6 bases and J by 7 bases. This CDR3 has 16 amino acids. This chain connects TRBV12-3 or TRBV12-4 to TRBJ2-1; 9 bases are a match to TRBD1. The clonotype comes from a female donor with early-stage non-small cell lung cancer. The sequencing used PBMCs, collected at surgery. CDR3 bases: TGTGCCAGCAGCCTTTCCGGGACAGGGCTGGGGAATGAGCAGTTCTTC. It specifies CASSLSGTGLGNEQFF.